Below, one TCR beta chain is given with its context. The CDR3 extends over 13 amino acids. V trimming: 5 bases; J trimming: 5 bases; junction bases outside the gene matches: 5. Looked up from germline, CDR1 is SQVTM and CDR2 is ANQGSEA. The data stem from a study of control samples from healthy donors and cancer patients. Profiling relied on immunoSEQ multiplex PCR, and the TCRdb table lists in-frame clones only, not all of them. The sample holds 150,000 to 200,000 clones, 80% to 95% seen once. The TCR sequence derives from a woman aged 25 to 39 in good health. Sequenced input: blood. This chain links TRBV29-1 with TRBJ2-5; 10 bases align to TRBD2. The CDR3 nucleotides are TGCAGCGTTCCTAGCGGGAGCGGGGAGACCCAGTACTTC. This encodes CSVPSGSGETQYF.